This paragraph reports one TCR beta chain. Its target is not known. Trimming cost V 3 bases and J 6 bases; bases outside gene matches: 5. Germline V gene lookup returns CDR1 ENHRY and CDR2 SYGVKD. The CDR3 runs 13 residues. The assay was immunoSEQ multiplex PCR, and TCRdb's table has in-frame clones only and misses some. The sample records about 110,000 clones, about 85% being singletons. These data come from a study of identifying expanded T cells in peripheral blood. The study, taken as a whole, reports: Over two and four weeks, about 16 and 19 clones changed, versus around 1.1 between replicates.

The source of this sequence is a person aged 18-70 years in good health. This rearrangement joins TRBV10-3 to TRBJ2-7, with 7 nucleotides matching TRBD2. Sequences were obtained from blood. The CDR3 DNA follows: TGTGCCATCAGTGATGGAGGGGAGGGCGAGCAGTACTTC. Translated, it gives CAISDGGEGEQYF.